The next 19 T cell receptor beta chains were all read from a single sample in a study of T cell repertoires in cytomegalovirus infection. These receptors are not linked to any known antigen. Each CDR3 protein is one row after TCRdb ran MiXCR on the reads. Seen here are under 450,000 distinct CDR3 sequences, approximately 35% observed once, and the top ten hold approximately 15%. Here the sequenced sample was cultured PBMCs, taken from culture after CMV antigen stimulation. These receptors were obtained from a human donor in good health (CMV status not recorded). Some clones in this sample may be carry-over from other donors' samples.

The chain recombines TRBV5-1 with TRBJ1-1; 9 bases map to TRBD1. The trim removed 0 bases at V and 12 bases at J, leaving 12 bases unmatched. The CDR3 has 15 residues. The V gene's germline CDR1 is SGHRS and CDR2 YFSETQ. The CDR3 spells CASSLEAGQGKGTFF. The DNA of the CDR3 is TGCGCCAGCAGCTTGGAGGCGGGACAGGGTAAGGGAACTTTCTTT.

This chain joins TRBV7-2 and TRBJ2-5; TRBD2 matches at 8 bases. J lost 4 bases, V lost 5 bases, and 6 bases had no gene match. Germline V CDR1 and CDR2: SGHTA, FQGNSA. The CDR3 sequence is 14 residues long. The CDR3 DNA reads as TGTGCCAGCAGCCCCCTTACTAGCGGAGAGACCCAGTACTTC. Encoded protein: CASSPLTSGETQYF.

CDR3 loop: CATSRGADPTDTQYF. Written as DNA, the CDR3 is TGTGCCACCAGCAGAGGTGCGGATCCCACAGATACGCAGTATTTT. This rearrangement joins TRBV15 to TRBJ2-3; D remains ambiguous. Germline CDR1 is LNHNV and CDR2 is YYDKDF (reference sequence). Trimming removed 1 base from V and 2 bases from J, with 10 bases in between. This CDR3 has 15 residues.

This rearrangement joins TRBV6-6 to TRBJ1-1, with TRBD1 matching over 9 bases. CDR3 size: 15 residues. From germline, CDR1 is MNHNY and CDR2 SVGAGI (reference sequence). The junction had 9 bases not matched to a gene; V was cut back by 5 bases and J by 5 bases. The CDR3 bases are TGTGCCAGCAGTCCACCGACAGGGGGACGTACTGAAGCTTTCTTT. Protein sequence: CASSPPTGGRTEAFF.

A word on this clonotype: The junction differs from germline at one of its ends, possibly a read error. This chain links TRBV4-1 with TRBJ1-2; D is ambiguous. The CDR3 is 13 amino acids. Germline V gene sequence: CDR1 MGHRA, CDR2 YSYEKL. The CDR3 DNA follows: TGTGCCAGCAGCCAAGTGGCGGACTATGGCTACACCTTC. Translating it yields CASSQVADYGYTF.

The gene calls are TRBV19 and TRBJ1-1, with a weak D call TRBD1 (5 bases). Germline values: CDR1 LNHDA, CDR2 SQIVND (reference sequence). There are 14 residues in the CDR3. V was shortened by 6 bases and J by 0 bases, with 11 bases between the two germline ends. The CDR3 DNA sequence: TGTGCCAGTAGCCCGGGACTAATGAACACTGAAGCTTTCTTT. This sequence encodes CASSPGLMNTEAFF.

Points on this clonotype: Compared with germline, one end of the junction differs, possibly owing to a read error. The chain joins TRBV4-1 to TRBJ2-7; 8 positions agree with TRBD2. Germline CDR1 MGHRA, CDR2 YSYEKL. The CDR3 extends over 16 amino acids. CDR3 DNA sequence: TGTGCCAGCAGCCAAGAGGAGGGACTAGTGCTTTACGAGCAGTACTTC. This codes for CASSQEEGLVLYEQYF.

This clonotype was seen only a few times. V gene TRBV6-6 combines with J gene TRBJ2-1; the match to TRBD2 covers 9 bases. This CDR3 region has 16 residues. The V and J ends lost 2 bases and 7 bases, in that order; junction bases with no gene match: 9. Per germline, CDR1 MNHNY and CDR2 SVGAGI (reference sequence). CDR3 nucleotide sequence: TGTGCCAGCAGTTACAGTCCCGCGGGAGGGATAAATGAGCAGTTCTTC. It encodes CASSYSPAGGINEQFF.

The chain couples TRBV20-1 to TRBJ2-1; a possible D gene is TRBD2 (5 bases). This CDR3 has 13 amino acids. V lost 5 bases and J 7 bases, leaving 15 bases between the germline ends. Germline CDR1 and CDR2: DFQATT and SNEGSKA (reference sequence). CDR3: CSAYWTLVNEQFF. The CDR3 DNA reads as TGCAGTGCTTACTGGACTTTGGTGAATGAGCAGTTCTTC.

This clonotype was seen many times. The rearrangement links TRBV7-9 to TRBJ2-1, with 14 bases identical to TRBD2. The CDR3 extends over 19 amino acids. Germline CDR1 and CDR2: SEHNR and FQNEAQ (reference sequence). Losses at the gene ends were 3 bases for V and 7 bases for J; bases not matched to a gene: 14. The CDR3 sequence is CASSFTRGPRTSGRNEQFF. The CDR3 DNA reads as TGTGCCAGCAGCTTTACGAGGGGACCCAGGACTAGCGGGAGGAATGAGCAGTTCTTC. The variable domain in full, with the rest retrieved from reference TRBV7-9 and TRBJ2-1, is DTGVSQNPRHKITKRGQNVTFRCDPISEHNRLYWYRQTLGQGPEFLTYFQNEAQLEKSRLLSDRFSAERPKGSFSTLEIQRTEQGDSAMYLCASSFTRGPRTSGRNEQFFGPGTRLTVL.

On this clonotype: A read error is likely, as this CDR3 ends without the conserved phenylalanine or tryptophan. The chain joins TRBV7-8 to TRBJ1-4; 7 positions match TRBD1. This CDR3 contains 19 residues. Per germline, CDR1 SGHVS and CDR2 FQNEAQ. The V and J ends lost 0 bases and 5 bases, in that order; junction bases with no gene match: 15. Here the CDR3 DNA reads TGTGCCAGCAGCTTAGCGCGATTGGCAGGGGGAGGTCGGAATGAAAAACTGTTTTGT. Translating gives CASSLARLAGGGRNEKLFC.

This clonotype has just a few counts. V is TRBV7-6 and J is TRBJ1-2; D unresolved. Trimming removed 5 bases at V and 0 bases at J, with 13 bases between. The CDR3 runs to 15 residues. Germline V lookup: CDR1 SGHVS, CDR2 FNYEAQ. The CDR3 DNA sequence: TGTGCCAGCAGCGGTCTGACGGGAGCTAACTATGGCTACACCTTC. This translates into CASSGLTGANYGYTF.

A few counts support this clonotype. This chain joins TRBV7-2 and TRBJ1-1, with D maybe TRBD1 (6 bases). CDR1 and CDR2 (germline): SGHTA, FQGNSA. V was clipped by 4 bases and J by 7 bases, with 10 bases between them. The CDR3 totals 12 residues. CDR3 protein: CASSYGTREAFF. CDR3 coding DNA: TGTGCCAGCAGCTACGGGACACGTGAAGCTTTCTTT.

The chain employs TRBV12-3 or TRBV12-4 and TRBJ2-3, with D perhaps matching TRBD2 (7 bases). V was pared by 5 bases and J by 0 bases, with 21 bases between. The CDR3 is 18 amino acids. In nucleotides, the CDR3 is TGTGCCAGCAGTAAACTTGGGGGGCTAGCGGCTAGCACAGATACGCAGTATTTT. Its protein is CASSKLGGLAASTDTQYF.

In this sample, this clonotype turned up a few times. The chain is built from TRBV7-2 and TRBJ2-3, with 10 positions matching TRBD2. This CDR3 spans 16 amino acids. Germline V lookup: CDR1 SGHTA, CDR2 FQGNSA. After removal of 5 bases from V and 4 bases from J, the junction contained 9 bases not matched to a gene. As DNA, the CDR3 is TGTGCCAGCAGCGGGGGCCTAGCGGGAGAGTCAGATACGCAGTATTTT. Protein product: CASSGGLAGESDTQYF. The full variable domain, rest sourced from reference TRBV7-2 and TRBJ2-3, is GAGVSQSPSNKVTEKGKDVELRCDPISGHTALYWYRQSLGQGLEFLIYFQGNSAPDKSGLPSDRFSAERTGGSVSTLTIQRTQQEDSAVYLCASSGGLAGESDTQYFGPGTRLTVL.

This clonotype was seen more than once but under ten times. The chain uses TRBV7-2 and TRBJ2-3; D is unclear. The CDR3 contains 16 residues. Germline V gene lookup returns CDR1 SGHTA and CDR2 FQGNSA. V dropped 5 bases and J dropped 1 base, with 16 bases sitting between them. CDR3 DNA sequence: TGTGCCAGCAGCCCCGGGTTGGGGTTGGGCACAGATACGCAGTATTTT. Translating it yields CASSPGLGLGTDTQYF. Filled out from reference TRBV7-2 and TRBJ2-3, the complete variable domain reads GAGVSQSPSNKVTEKGKDVELRCDPISGHTALYWYRQSLGQGLEFLIYFQGNSAPDKSGLPSDRFSAERTGGSVSTLTIQRTQQEDSAVYLCASSPGLGLGTDTQYFGPGTRLTVL.

This clonotype has more than one count but fewer than ten. The chain recombines TRBV5-4 with TRBJ2-5; the match to TRBD1 covers 7 bases. With 4 bases clipped from V and 4 bases from J, the junction kept 7 bases outside the gene matches. The CDR3 is 14 amino acids. The germline V gene encodes CDR1 SGHNT and CDR2 YYREEE (reference sequence). The CDR3 is CASSLGTEGETQYF. DNA for the CDR3: TGTGCCAGCAGCCTAGGGACAGAAGGAGAGACCCAGTACTTC.

This clonotype appeared a few times. The rearrangement uses TRBV7-2 and TRBJ2-7, with 14 bases aligning to TRBD2. Germline CDR1 SGHTA, CDR2 FQGNSA. J gave up 11 bases and V 0 bases, and 6 bases lay outside the gene matches. There are 15 residues in the CDR3. CDR3 residues: CASSLAGTSGGHEYF. In DNA form, the CDR3 reads TGTGCCAGCAGCTTAGCTGGGACTAGCGGGGGCCATGAGTACTTC.

The rearrangement joins TRBV30 to TRBJ2-5; D is possibly TRBD2 (6 bases). Per germline, CDR1 GTSNPN and CDR2 SVGIG (reference sequence). Trimming stripped 0 bases from V and 5 bases from J, with 13 bases between. This CDR3 comprises 14 residues. The DNA of the CDR3 is TGTGCCTGGAGTGTAGCGGGCCTCCAGGAGACCCAGTACTTC. Residues: CAWSVAGLQETQYF.